This record covers a single T cell receptor (beta chain). Profiled with immunoSEQ multiplex PCR; TCRdb holds only in-frame clones, not every one. The sample holds under 80,000 clones, 85% seen once. The data were taken from a study of OX40 agonist ivuxolimab in advanced cancers. About the study: The study treated patients with ivuxolimab, an agonistic anti-OX40 (CD134) antibody. Cancers in dose escalation were hepatocellular, melanoma, renal cell and head and neck.

Germline CDR1 is LNHDA and CDR2 is SQIVND (reference sequence). V shed 4 bases and J shed 7 bases, with 13 bases lying between them. This CDR3 is built from 13 residues. Material: CD4+ or CD8+ T cells sorted from blood, obtained in a trial of the OX40 agonist ivuxolimab. The source is an adult with an advanced solid tumor such as melanoma, head and neck, liver or kidney cancer. The chain employs TRBV19 and TRBJ2-5; possibly TRBD2 for D (6 bases). The CDR3 protein is CASSTSGGMTQYF. In DNA form, the CDR3 reads TGTGCCAGTAGTACAAGCGGAGGGATGACCCAGTACTTC.